A single sample is the source of the 8 T cell receptor beta chains below, sequenced in a study of graft-versus-host responses after intestinal transplantation. Using immunoSEQ multiplex PCR, the repertoire was profiled, and TCRdb retains in-frame clones only, with some absent. The sample has some 100,000 clones; around 90% are singletons. These TCRs are of unknown antigen specificity. The sequencing used unstimulated CD8+ T cells sorted from spleen or lymph node cells, collected before transplant. Source of these receptors: a human donor who was the organ donor for an intestinal transplant.

The chain couples TRBV5-1 to TRBJ2-5, with a possible D match to TRBD2 (5 bases). CDR1 and CDR2 (germline): SGHRS, YFSETQ. The CDR3 consists of 16 residues. Between the trimmed V and J ends, which lost 1 base and 4 bases, there was a span of 17 bases. The DNA of the CDR3 is TGCGCCAGCAGCTTGACGTCTAGCACTAGTCGAGAGACCCAGTACTTC. Its translation: CASSLTSSTSRETQYF.

This clone showed up just once. The chain joins TRBV4-1 to TRBJ2-7; 9 nucleotides match TRBD2. CDR3 length equals 18 residues. V lost 1 base, J lost 2 bases, and 12 bases stayed unmatched. Germline loops: CDR1 MGHRA, CDR2 YSYEKL. The CDR3 is CASSQAFPLAGTPYEQYF. The CDR3 bases are TGCGCCAGCAGCCAAGCGTTTCCCCTAGCGGGGACCCCCTACGAGCAGTACTTC.

Here the CDR3 reads CASSETSGGAGDTQYF. CDR3 coding DNA: TGCGCCAGCAGTGAGACTAGCGGGGGGGCGGGAGATACGCAGTATTTT. V gene TRBV10-1 combines with J gene TRBJ2-3; 13 bases line up with TRBD2. The CDR3 spans 16 residues. Losses at the gene ends were 2 bases for V and 5 bases for J; bases not matched to a gene: 4. From germline, CDR1 is WNHNN and CDR2 SYGVQD (reference sequence).

The CDR3 bases are TGCGCCAGCAGCAAGAGACAGGGTCCGTGGGGAAACACCATATATTTT. Protein sequence: CASSKRQGPWGNTIYF. The rearrangement uses TRBV5-1 and TRBJ1-3; 7 bases fit TRBD1. CDR3 size: 16 residues. V shed 4 bases, J shed 4 bases, and the junction held 11 bases outside the gene matches. From germline, CDR1 is SGHRS and CDR2 YFSETQ.

The chain carries TRBV19 and TRBJ2-7; 8 bases map to TRBD2. The germline V gene encodes CDR1 LNHDA and CDR2 SQIVND (reference sequence). After removal of 3 bases from V and 3 bases from J, the junction contained 4 bases not matched to a gene. This CDR3 is 14 amino acids long. Written as DNA, the CDR3 is TGTGCCAGTAGTATGGATACTAGCGGCTACGAGCAGTACTTC. Residues: CASSMDTSGYEQYF.

The chain is built from TRBV6-6 and TRBJ1-4, with TRBD1 identical over 7 bases. The CDR3 sequence is 15 residues long. V dropped 6 bases and J dropped 0; count of bases not matched to a gene: 4. From germline, CDR1 is MNHNY and CDR2 SVGAGI (reference sequence). The CDR3 coding sequence is TGTGCCAGCAGGCGACAGGGAGCAACTAATGAAAAACTGTTTTTT. It yields the protein CASRRQGATNEKLFF.

The rearrangement uses TRBV15 and TRBJ1-5, with a tentative D call TRBD1 (6 bases). V shed 1 base and J shed 7 bases, with 14 bases lying between them. The CDR3 sequence is 15 residues long. Germline V CDR1 and CDR2: LNHNV, YYDKDF (reference sequence). CDR3 coding DNA: TGTGCCACCAGCAGAGCGACAGGATTGGGGCAGCCCCAGCATTTT. Its protein product is CATSRATGLGQPQHF.

The chain employs TRBV5-4 and TRBJ2-3, with 8 bases identical to TRBD1. The germline V gene has CDR1 SGHNT and CDR2 YYREEE (reference sequence). The CDR3 covers 16 residues. Unmatched junction bases numbered 8, after V lost 0 bases and J lost 5 bases. CDR3 bases: TGTGCCAGCAGCTTGGATTTTGCGGGGACAGGAGATACGCAGTATTTT. Protein sequence: CASSLDFAGTGDTQYF.